One and the same sample provided the 9 T cell receptor beta chains below, sequenced in a study of T-cell reconstitution after alpha-beta-depleted transplantation in children. TCRbeta library preparation incorporated unique molecular identifiers. TCRdb re-analysed the PCR reads in MiXCR, keeping a single row per CDR3 protein. Of 700,000 or so distinct CDR3 sequences listed, around 12% are singletons. The material sequenced was PBMCs, taken before TCRalphabeta/CD19-depleted stem cell transplant. Receptor source: a girl aged 2-9 years with congenital amegakaryocytic thrombocytopenia, due to receive a stem cell transplant.

This clonotype has at least ten counts. The chain is built from TRBV29-1 and TRBJ1-2; 8 positions match TRBD1. This CDR3 is built from 12 residues. V gave up 4 bases and J gave up 7 bases; unmatched junction bases: 5. Germline values: CDR1 SQVTM, CDR2 ANQGSEA. The CDR3 protein is CSVAPGGSGYTF. As DNA, the CDR3 is TGCAGCGTTGCCCCAGGGGGCAGTGGCTACACCTTC.

CDR3 nucleotides: TGTGCCAGCAGCTTAGCGATTCTGCGGGACTCAGATACGCAGTATTTT. Protein product: CASSLAILRDSDTQYF. The J gene is TRBJ2-3, the V gene TRBV7-2; possibly TRBD2 for D (6 bases). The germline V gene has CDR1 SGHTA and CDR2 FQGNSA. This CDR3 comprises 16 residues. V was trimmed by 0 bases and J by 4 bases, leaving 14 bases between them. The full variable domain, in which reference TRBV7-2 and TRBJ2-3 provide the parts outside the CDR3, is GAGVSQSPSNKVTEKGKDVELRCDPISGHTALYWYRQSLGQGLEFLIYFQGNSAPDKSGLPSDRFSAERTGGSVSTLTIQRTQQEDSAVYLCASSLAILRDSDTQYFGPGTRLTVL.

This clonotype was observed a handful of times. The chain employs TRBV6-1 and TRBJ2-7; D may be TRBD1 (6 bases). The CDR3 has 15 residues. Germline CDR1 and CDR2: MNHNS and SASEGT. V was pared by 4 bases and J by 0 bases, with 13 bases between. CDR3 bases: TGTGCCAGCAGTGGCCCCGGACAGAGCTCCTACGAGCAGTACTTC. Translation: CASSGPGQSSYEQYF.

This clonotype was counted between two and nine times. CDR3 coding DNA: TGTGCCAGCAGCCAGGGCGGGACTAGCCCCAGGAATGAGCAGTTCTTC. Its protein is CASSQGGTSPRNEQFF. V and J are TRBV11-2 and TRBJ2-1; 9 bases line up with TRBD2. This CDR3 region has 16 residues. Germline-derived CDR1 and CDR2 are SGHAT and FQNNGV. V was clipped by 5 bases and J by 7 bases; unmatched bases: 12. The full variable domain, completed using reference TRBV11-2 and TRBJ2-1, is EAGVAQSPRYKIIEKRQSVAFWCNPISGHATLYWYQQILGQGPKLLIQFQNNGVVDDSQLPKDRFSAERLKGVDSTLKIQPAKLEDSAVYLCASSQGGTSPRNEQFFGPGTRLTVL.

This clonotype has ten or more counts. The V gene is TRBV6-1, the J gene TRBJ1-1; 7 nucleotides agree with TRBD1. Germline V gene lookup returns CDR1 MNHNS and CDR2 SASEGT. V dropped 6 bases and J dropped 0; count of bases not matched to a gene: 10. The CDR3 totals 16 residues. CDR3 DNA sequence: TGTGCCAGCAGCCTCACAGGGGACCACATGAACACTGAAGCTTTCTTT. This sequence encodes CASSLTGDHMNTEAFF.

V usage is TRBV11-3 and J usage is TRBJ2-1; 9 bases agree with TRBD2. The CDR3 spans 17 residues. CDR1 and CDR2 from the germline V gene are SGHNT and YENEEA. With 5 bases clipped from V and 4 bases from J, the junction kept 12 bases outside the gene matches. The CDR3 sequence: CASSLKTSGPDYNEQFF. The CDR3, as DNA: TGTGCCAGCAGCCTCAAGACTAGCGGACCAGATTACAATGAGCAGTTCTTC.

This clonotype has ten or more counts. This chain links TRBV5-1 with TRBJ2-1; D could derive from TRBD1 or TRBD2 (6 bases each). The CDR3 runs 16 residues. Germline V gene sequence: CDR1 SGHRS, CDR2 YFSETQ. Trimming removed 4 bases at V and 5 bases at J, with 19 bases between. The CDR3 nucleotides are TGCGCCAGCAGCCCCGTTGTTCGGGGGCGAAACAATGAGCAGTTCTTC. Its translation is CASSPVVRGRNNEQFF.

This clonotype has at least ten counts. J is TRBJ2-5 and V is TRBV5-1, with D uncertain. V was cut by 3 bases and J by 4 bases, with 16 bases left in between. This CDR3 comprises 15 residues. Germline-derived CDR1 and CDR2 are SGHRS and YFSETQ. The CDR3 DNA is TGCGCCAGCAGCTCCCTCCCTTGGAGACTAGAGACCCAGTACTTC. It specifies CASSSLPWRLETQYF.

This clonotype was counted many times. The chain couples TRBV5-1 to TRBJ2-1, with TRBD2 matching 8 bases. With 0 bases clipped from V and 5 bases from J, the junction kept 4 bases outside the gene matches. CDR3 length: 15 amino acids. CDR1 and CDR2 from the germline V gene are SGHRS and YFSETQ. The CDR3 protein is CASSLALAGDNEQFF. Written as DNA, the CDR3 is TGCGCCAGCAGCTTGGCCCTAGCGGGCGACAATGAGCAGTTCTTC.